This T cell receptor beta chain was observed in a study of cytomegalovirus exposure and HLA in healthy donors. General study points: Several of the most significant clusters appeared, in a later analysis, to be linked to common viral pathogens. Donor immune exposure was known only as CMV serostatus. Previously analyzed data showed that most TCR beta V segments were productive at a frequency of about 90% or about 30%.

Remarks on this clone: Its antigen remains unidentified.

Both 60 Vbeta primers and 13 Jbeta primers went into the PCR. The method was immunoSEQ multiplex PCR; TCRdb's version includes in-frame clones alone and lacks a portion of them. The sample includes around 150,000 clones, over 60% of them seen just once. The V gene's germline CDR1 is MGHRA and CDR2 YSYEKL. The CDR3 is 20 amino acids. V dropped 1 base and J dropped 1; count of bases not matched to a gene: 13. The TCR was taken from a woman aged 25-40 years in good health and CMV-seronegative. The sequenced material came from PBMCs. This chain uses TRBV4-1 with TRBJ2-2, with 9 positions matching TRBD2. CDR3 coding DNA: TGCGCCAGCAGCCAAGTCGGGCGGGAGGGACCCCGGGTGAACACCGGGGAGCTGTTTTTT. Translation gives CASSQVGREGPRVNTGELFF.